This is a list of T cell receptor beta chains from one sample in a study of blood T cell repertoires in COVID-19. This table comes from immunoSEQ multiplex PCR, and its TCRdb copy is limited to in-frame clones, with some not included. Of 70,000 or so clones in the sample, around 76% were seen once. Sequencing was carried out using peripheral blood. These receptors came from a human donor in a cohort sampled during active COVID-19. The CDR3 runs from the conserved cysteine through the conserved F or W. The D gene is left open where the match is weak. Where a row states a size, it is once, few, many or the class of an expanded clone; other rows omit it.

CDR3aa | CDR3nt | j_gene | abundance | d_gene | v_gene
CASSQPGTSGGTQETQYF | TGCGCCAGCAGCCAACCCGGGACTAGCGGGGGGACCCAAGAGACCCAGTACTTC | TRBJ2-5 | NA | TRBD2 | TRBV4-1
CASSPLQGSGETQYF | TGCGCCAGCAGCCCCCTACAGGGGTCGGGAGAGACCCAGTACTTC | TRBJ2-5 | NA | TRBD1 | TRBV4-3
CASSESSGHSYGYTF | TGTGCCAGCAGTGAATCATCAGGGCACAGCTATGGCTACACCTTC | TRBJ1-2 | NA | NA | TRBV25-1
CSVETSGGSITGELFF | TGCAGCGTTGAAACTAGCGGGGGTTCCATAACCGGGGAGCTGTTTTTT | TRBJ2-2 | once | TRBD2 | TRBV29-1
CASSPRPPGEGTEAFF | TGTGCCAGCAGCCCCAGGCCTCCCGGGGAGGGCACTGAAGCTTTCTTT | TRBJ1-1 | NA | NA | TRBV9
CASSQGAGGIYGQYF | TGTGCCAGCAGCCAAGGTGCAGGGGGAATCTACGGGCAGTACTTC | TRBJ2-7 | NA | TRBD1 | TRBV3-1/TRBV3-2
CASSRPPSGTSGGETQYF | TGTGCCAGCAGCCGGCCTCCGTCCGGAACTAGCGGGGGCGAGACCCAGTACTTC | TRBJ2-5 | NA | TRBD2 | TRBV3-1/TRBV3-2
CASSHTGGGQETQYF | TGTGCCAGCAGCCATACGGGGGGCGGGCAAGAGACCCAGTACTTC | TRBJ2-5 | NA | NA | TRBV4-2
CASSLVGGAGELFF | TGTGCCAGCAGCTTGGTCGGCGGTGCCGGGGAGCTGTTTTTT | TRBJ2-2 | NA | NA | TRBV7-2
CASSVTPGGGGGSPLHF | TGCGCCAGCAGCGTGACCCCAGGGGGCGGAGGTGGTTCACCCCTCCACTTT | TRBJ1-6 | NA | TRBD1 | TRBV5-1
CASSDGQGAGNTIYF | TGTGCCAGCAGCGACGGACAGGGAGCTGGAAACACCATATATTTT | TRBJ1-3 | NA | TRBD1 | TRBV5-4
CASSQAREKLFF | TGTGCCAGCAGCCAAGCGCGGGAAAAACTGTTTTTT | TRBJ1-4 | few | NA | TRBV3-1/TRBV3-2
CASSPRQGAADEQFF | TGTGCCAGCAGCCCCCGACAGGGGGCGGCGGATGAGCAGTTCTTC | TRBJ2-1 | NA | TRBD1 | TRBV7-2
CASSQLASQETQYF | TGTGCCAGCAGCCAACTAGCGTCCCAAGAGACCCAGTACTTC | TRBJ2-5 | NA | TRBD2 | TRBV7-2
CASSQRDRGALHF | TGTGCCAGCAGCCAACGGGACAGGGGGGCCCTCCACTTT | TRBJ1-6 | few | TRBD1 | TRBV4-2
CVSGGGSYTF | TGTGTATCAGGCGGCGGGAGCTACACCTTC | TRBJ1-2 | NA | NA | TRBV2
CASSSPDRGPESSGNTIYF | TGTGCCAGCAGTTCCCCGGACAGGGGGCCAGAGAGCTCTGGAAACACCATATATTTT | TRBJ1-3 | NA | TRBD1 | TRBV28
CASSQGGEQYF | TGTGCCAGCAGCCAGGGAGGTGAGCAGTACTTC | TRBJ2-7 | NA | NA | TRBV3-1/TRBV3-2
CASSTDRVARNTIYF | TGTGCCAGCAGCACGGACAGGGTCGCCCGAAACACCATATATTTT | TRBJ1-3 | NA | TRBD1 | TRBV3-1/TRBV3-2
CATSRDLARGDQPQHF | TGTGCCACCAGCAGAGATCTCGCTAGGGGCGATCAGCCCCAGCATTTT | TRBJ1-5 | NA | NA | TRBV15
CASSAGGSLGISPLHF | TGTGCCAGCAGTGCAGGGGGGTCCCTTGGGATTTCACCCCTCCACTTT | TRBJ1-6 | NA | TRBD1 | TRBV6-1
CASSLVGTMNTEAFF | TGTGCCAGCAGCTTGGTGGGCACGATGAACACTGAAGCTTTCTTT | TRBJ1-1 | NA | NA | TRBV5-4
CASRRGVATIDEQYF | TGTGCCAGCAGGAGAGGAGTAGCGACAATCGACGAGCAGTACTTC | TRBJ2-7 | NA | NA | TRBV2